A single sample is the source of the 23 T cell receptor beta chains below, sequenced in a study of cytomegalovirus exposure and HLA in healthy donors. PCR was performed using 60 Vbeta and 13 Jbeta primers. Repertoires were generated with immunoSEQ multiplex PCR, while TCRdb's copy carries only in-frame clones and drops some. Found here are 150,000 to 200,000 clones, roughly 87% of them singletons; the top ten hold around 1.6%. Source material: PBMCs. The source is a man over 45 in good health and CMV-seronegative.

The chain has TRBV6-5 and TRBJ2-3; unclear D gene. CDR3 length: 13 amino acids. Germline lookup yields CDR1 MNHEY and CDR2 SVGAGI. V lost 2 bases and J 4 bases, leaving 7 bases between the germline ends. CDR3 in amino acids: CASSYEASDTQYF. The CDR3 region has the DNA TGTGCCAGCAGTTACGAAGCTTCAGATACGCAGTATTTT.

The rearrangement links TRBV11-2 to TRBJ2-7; unclear D gene. The CDR3 has 13 amino acids. Trimming pared 0 bases from V and 1 base from J, leaving 4 bases between. Looked up from germline, CDR1 is SGHAT and CDR2 is FQNNGV. The CDR3 nucleotides are TGTGCCAGCAGCTTAGATTATTCCTACGAGCAGTACTTC. Translated: CASSLDYSYEQYF.

The rearrangement links TRBV27 to TRBJ2-2; a possible D gene is TRBD2 (5 bases). CDR3 size: 15 residues. Germline V CDR1 and CDR2: MNHEY, SMNVEV (reference sequence). Trimming removed 4 bases at V and 2 bases at J, with 11 bases between. CDR3 nucleotides: TGTGCCAGCAGTTCGCGAGGGATTAACACCGGGGAGCTGTTTTTT. Amino acids: CASSSRGINTGELFF.

This chain links TRBV5-1 with TRBJ2-7, with TRBD1 matching over 8 bases. The CDR3 loop spans 15 amino acids. Germline-derived CDR1 and CDR2 are SGHRS and YFSETQ. V was clipped by 5 bases and J by 3 bases; unmatched bases: 10. CDR3 sequence reads: CASSVSGTGNYEQYF. CDR3 nucleotide sequence: TGCGCCAGCAGTGTTTCCGGGACAGGAAACTACGAGCAGTACTTC.

This clone was seen a single time. This chain joins TRBV20-1 and TRBJ2-7; 8 bases line up with TRBD1. The junction had 4 bases not matched to a gene; V was cut back by 6 bases and J by 6 bases. This CDR3 has 11 amino acids. Germline values: CDR1 DFQATT, CDR2 SNEGSKA (reference sequence). CDR3 amino acids: CSARQGPEQYF. DNA for the CDR3: TGCAGTGCAAGACAGGGGCCCGAGCAGTACTTC.

This rearrangement joins TRBV11-3 to TRBJ2-5; possible D gene TRBD1, 6 bases. Germline V gene lookup returns CDR1 SGHNT and CDR2 YENEEA. This CDR3 spans 15 amino acids. V lost 1 base to trimming and J lost 1 base, with 10 bases between them. CDR3 nucleotide sequence: TGTGCCAGCAGCTTAGTTGGCAGGGGCCAAGAGACCCAGTACTTC. Residues: CASSLVGRGQETQYF.

V is TRBV7-6 and J is TRBJ1-6; D is ambiguous. Germline V lookup: CDR1 SGHVS, CDR2 FNYEAQ. There are 13 residues in the CDR3. V lost 4 bases, J lost 6 bases, and 7 bases lay in between. For the CDR3, the DNA is TGTGCCAGCAGCTACGCCAGTAATTCACCCCTCCACTTT. Protein sequence: CASSYASNSPLHF.

V gene TRBV7-9 combines with J gene TRBJ2-7, with D possibly matching TRBD2 (6 bases). The germline V gene has CDR1 SEHNR and CDR2 FQNEAQ (reference sequence). CDR3 length: 15 residues. The V gene lost 1 base and the J gene lost 3 bases, with 13 bases spanning the gap. The CDR3 reads CASSLETGLIYEQYF. Written as DNA, the CDR3 is TGTGCCAGCAGCTTAGAGACGGGACTTATCTACGAGCAGTACTTC.

The rearrangement uses TRBV5-1 and TRBJ2-3; 10 nucleotides agree with TRBD2. The CDR3 loop spans 16 amino acids. With 0 bases clipped from V and 4 bases from J, the junction kept 5 bases outside the gene matches. CDR1 and CDR2 from the germline V gene are SGHRS and YFSETQ. The CDR3 DNA reads TGCGCCAGCAGCTTGGGGGCTAGCGGGAGTGCAGATACGCAGTATTTT. Its protein product is CASSLGASGSADTQYF.

The V gene is TRBV27, the J gene TRBJ2-1; 13 bases line up with TRBD2. The germline V gene has CDR1 MNHEY and CDR2 SMNVEV (reference sequence). CDR3 length: 16 amino acids. J lost 8 bases, V lost 4 bases, and 8 bases had no gene match. The DNA for the CDR3 is TGTGCCAGCAGTTGGTACCGACTAGCGGGAGGCCATGAGCAGTTCTTC. Translating it yields CASSWYRLAGGHEQFF.

This clone has more than one count but fewer than ten. The chain joins TRBV5-8 to TRBJ1-1, with a tentative D call TRBD1 (6 bases). The CDR3 runs 15 residues. V was cut by 4 bases and J by 2 bases, with 15 bases left in between. The germline V gene encodes CDR1 SGHTS and CDR2 YDEGEE. The CDR3 reads CASSHHQGPNTEAFF. In nucleotides, the CDR3 is TGTGCCAGCAGCCATCACCAGGGGCCTAACACTGAAGCTTTCTTT.

This chain connects TRBV4-3 to TRBJ2-3; 7 bases are a match to TRBD2. Per the germline V gene, CDR1 is LGHNA and CDR2 is YSLEER. This CDR3 has 17 residues. Unmatched junction bases numbered 11, after V lost 1 base and J lost 4 bases. Written as DNA, the CDR3 is TGCGCCAGCAGCCAAGTTGGTAGCGGGTGGGGAGCAGATACGCAGTATTTT. Protein product: CASSQVGSGWGADTQYF.

This sequence joins TRBV2 and TRBJ2-6; 8 bases line up with TRBD1. Trimming took 4 bases from V and 0 from J; bases not matched to a gene: 8. Germline lookup yields CDR1 SNHLY and CDR2 FYNNEI. The CDR3 has 18 amino acids. The CDR3 reads CASSVQGVSPSGANVLTF. CDR3 DNA: TGTGCCAGCAGTGTACAGGGGGTTTCCCCCTCTGGGGCCAACGTCCTGACTTTC.

This clone showed up just a few times. V usage is TRBV5-6 and J usage is TRBJ2-7; TRBD1 matches at 8 bases. The trim removed 4 bases at V and 4 bases at J, leaving 13 bases unmatched. The germline V gene has CDR1 SGHDT and CDR2 YYEEEE. This CDR3 spans 16 amino acids. CDR3 nucleotide sequence: TGTGCCAGCAGCCGGATTTTGGACAGGGATTCTTACGAGCAGTACTTC. This codes for CASSRILDRDSYEQYF.

The chain uses TRBV4-3 and TRBJ2-2, with 9 bases matching TRBD1. J gave up 7 bases and V 2 bases, and 8 bases lay outside the gene matches. The CDR3 length is 16 residues. CDR1 and CDR2 (germline): LGHNA, YSLEER. The CDR3 nucleotides are TGCGCCAGCAGCCAATACCAGACAGGGGGGGACGGGGAGCTGTTTTTT. Its protein product is CASSQYQTGGDGELFF.

The chain joins TRBV28 to TRBJ1-1; TRBD1 aligns across 8 bases. This CDR3 comprises 15 residues. Trimming cost V 6 bases and J 3 bases; bases outside gene matches: 9. CDR1 and CDR2 (germline): MDHEN, SYDVKM. The DNA of the CDR3 is TGTGCCAGCAGGCCAGTCAGGGGGCTAGACACTGAAGCTTTCTTT. Translated, it gives CASRPVRGLDTEAFF.

The chain has TRBV7-2 and TRBJ2-5, with 11 bases matching TRBD1. The CDR3 is made up of 16 amino acids. V dropped 2 bases and J dropped 1; count of bases not matched to a gene: 3. Germline V gene data show CDR1 as SGHTA and CDR2 as FQGNSA. CDR3 DNA: TGTGCCAGCAGCTTACGGGGACAGGGGGTCCAAGAGACCCAGTACTTC. Its protein product is CASSLRGQGVQETQYF.

The V and J genes are TRBV2 and TRBJ1-1, with 7 bases fitting TRBD1. The CDR3 extends over 14 amino acids. The germline V gene has CDR1 SNHLY and CDR2 FYNNEI. Losses at the gene ends were 5 bases for V and 0 bases for J; bases not matched to a gene: 3. CDR3 nucleotide sequence: TGTGCCAGCAGTCGACAGGGACTGAACACTGAAGCTTTCTTT. This encodes CASSRQGLNTEAFF.

This chain uses TRBV29-1 with TRBJ1-5; D is unclear. The CDR3 has 14 amino acids. Germline V gene sequence: CDR1 SQVTM, CDR2 ANQGSEA. Between the trimmed V and J ends, which lost 3 bases and 0 bases, there was a span of 9 bases. The CDR3 DNA is TGCAGCGTTGAGGGCAGTTATAGCAATCAGCCCCAGCATTTT. Translation gives CSVEGSYSNQPQHF.

The V and J genes are TRBV5-4 and TRBJ2-1, with TRBD2 as a possible D gene (5 bases). This CDR3 is 14 amino acids long. CDR1 and CDR2 (germline): SGHNT, YYREEE (reference sequence). The ends were cut back, 4 bases at V and 9 bases at J, with 17 bases in the middle. DNA for the CDR3: TGTGCCAGCAGCCCCGCCTACTCGGGGTTTGAGCAGTTCTTC. Translated, it gives CASSPAYSGFEQFF.

Concerning this clone itself: At one end, the junction sequence differs from germline, possibly due to a read error. V and J are TRBV7-9 and TRBJ1-2; 7 bases fit TRBD1. The CDR3 loop spans 12 amino acids. CDR1 SEHNR and CDR2 FQNEAQ come from the germline V gene (reference sequence). CDR3 loop: CSSSPTGHGYTF. The CDR3 DNA reads as TGTTCCAGCAGCCCGACAGGGCACGGCTACACCTTC.

The V and J genes are TRBV19 and TRBJ2-4, with TRBD1 matching 7 bases. CDR1 is LNHDA and CDR2 is SQIVND in the germline V gene (reference sequence). This CDR3 comprises 16 residues. Trimming at V came to 3 bases and at J to 6 bases, leaving 11 bases not matched to a gene. CDR3 residues: CASSISVGGQRNIQYF. CDR3 DNA: TGTGCCAGTAGTATTTCGGTAGGGGGCCAGAGAAACATTCAGTACTTC.

The chain employs TRBV7-2 and TRBJ2-1, with D maybe TRBD2 (5 bases). The CDR3 covers 14 residues. From germline, CDR1 is SGHTA and CDR2 FQGNSA. V was shortened by 1 base and J by 7 bases, with 11 bases between the two germline ends. CDR3 sequence (DNA): TGTGCCAGCAGCTTAGGGTCTCCGGGAAATGAGCAGTTCTTC. Translation gives CASSLGSPGNEQFF.